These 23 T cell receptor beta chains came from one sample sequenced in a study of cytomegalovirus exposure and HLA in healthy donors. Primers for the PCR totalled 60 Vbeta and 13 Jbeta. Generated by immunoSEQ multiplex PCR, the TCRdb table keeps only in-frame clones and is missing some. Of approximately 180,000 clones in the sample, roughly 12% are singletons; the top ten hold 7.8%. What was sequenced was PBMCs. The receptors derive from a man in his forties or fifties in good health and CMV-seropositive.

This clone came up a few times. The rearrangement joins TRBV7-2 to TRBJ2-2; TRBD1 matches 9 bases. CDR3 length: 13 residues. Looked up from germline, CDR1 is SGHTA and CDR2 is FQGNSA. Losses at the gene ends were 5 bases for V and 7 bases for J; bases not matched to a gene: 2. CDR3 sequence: CASSTGGHGELFF. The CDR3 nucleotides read TGTGCCAGCAGCACAGGGGGCCACGGGGAGCTGTTTTTT.

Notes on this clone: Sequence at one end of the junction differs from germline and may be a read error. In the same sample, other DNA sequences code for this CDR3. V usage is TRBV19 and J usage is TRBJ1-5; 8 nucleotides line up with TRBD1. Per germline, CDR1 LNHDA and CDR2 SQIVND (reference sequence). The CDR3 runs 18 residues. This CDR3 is CASSARGGMDRVNQPQHF. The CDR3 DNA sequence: TGCGCCAGTAGTGCTAGAGGGGGCATGGACAGGGTCAATCAGCCCCAGCATTTT.

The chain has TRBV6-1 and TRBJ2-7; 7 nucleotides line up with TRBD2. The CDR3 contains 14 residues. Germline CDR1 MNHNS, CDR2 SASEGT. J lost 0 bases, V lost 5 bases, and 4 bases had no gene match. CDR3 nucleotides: TGTGCCAGCAGTCTCAGCGGGACCTCCTACGAGCAGTACTTC. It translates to CASSLSGTSYEQYF.

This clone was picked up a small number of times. The CDR3 protein is CASSQPDRNYGYTF. Here the CDR3 DNA reads TGTGCCAGCAGCCAACCGGACAGGAACTATGGCTACACCTTC. This chain joins TRBV4-2 and TRBJ1-2; 7 bases line up with TRBD1. The V gene's germline CDR1 is LGHNA and CDR2 YNFKEQ. V shed 2 bases, J shed 2 bases, and the junction held 2 bases outside the gene matches. The CDR3 runs 14 residues.

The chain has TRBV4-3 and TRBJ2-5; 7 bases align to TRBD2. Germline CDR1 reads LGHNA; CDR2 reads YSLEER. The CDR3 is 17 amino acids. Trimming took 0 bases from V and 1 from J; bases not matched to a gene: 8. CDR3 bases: TGCGCCAGCAGCCAAGATCGGGCTAGCGGACCCCAAGAGACCCAGTACTTC. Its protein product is CASSQDRASGPQETQYF.

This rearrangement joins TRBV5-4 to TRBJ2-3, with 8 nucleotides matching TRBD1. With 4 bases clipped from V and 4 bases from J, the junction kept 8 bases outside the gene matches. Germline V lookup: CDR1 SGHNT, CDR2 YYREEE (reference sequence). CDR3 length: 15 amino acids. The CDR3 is CASSPPGQVADTQYF. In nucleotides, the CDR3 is TGTGCCAGCAGCCCCCCGGGACAGGTCGCAGATACGCAGTATTTT.

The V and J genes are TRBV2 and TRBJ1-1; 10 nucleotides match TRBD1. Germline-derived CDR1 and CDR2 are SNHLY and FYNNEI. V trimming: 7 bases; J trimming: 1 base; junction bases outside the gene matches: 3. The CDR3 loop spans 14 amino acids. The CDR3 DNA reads TGTGCCAGCACTGGGGACAGGGGGAACACTGAAGCTTTCTTT. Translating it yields CASTGDRGNTEAFF.

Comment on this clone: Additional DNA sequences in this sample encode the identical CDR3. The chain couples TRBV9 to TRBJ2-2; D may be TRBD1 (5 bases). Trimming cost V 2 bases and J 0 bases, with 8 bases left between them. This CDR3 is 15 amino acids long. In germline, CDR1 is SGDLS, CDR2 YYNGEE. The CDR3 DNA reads TGTGCCAGCAGCGTTCAAGGGGCGAACACCGGGGAGCTGTTTTTT. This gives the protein CASSVQGANTGELFF.

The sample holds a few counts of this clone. In nucleotides, the CDR3 is TGTGCCAGCAGCTTGGGACACACGAACACTGAAGCTTTCTTT. Amino acids: CASSLGHTNTEAFF. J is TRBJ1-1 and V is TRBV7-9, with D tentatively TRBD1 (6 bases). The CDR3 loop spans 14 amino acids. V lost 3 bases and J lost 1, with 9 bases in between. Germline V gene lookup returns CDR1 SEHNR and CDR2 FQNEAQ (reference sequence).

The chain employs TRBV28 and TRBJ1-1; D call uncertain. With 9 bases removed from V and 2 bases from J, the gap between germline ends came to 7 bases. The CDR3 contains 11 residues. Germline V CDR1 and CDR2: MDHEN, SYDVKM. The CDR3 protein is CASRINTEAFF. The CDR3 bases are TGTGCCAGTCGTATCAACACTGAAGCTTTCTTT.

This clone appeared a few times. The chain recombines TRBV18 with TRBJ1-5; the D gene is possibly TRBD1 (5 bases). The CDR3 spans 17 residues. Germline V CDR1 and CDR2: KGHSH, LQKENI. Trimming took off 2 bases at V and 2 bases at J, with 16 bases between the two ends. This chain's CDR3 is CASSPTGVLLGNQPQHF. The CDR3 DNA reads TGTGCCAGCTCACCAACGGGGGTCCTACTTGGCAATCAGCCCCAGCATTTT.

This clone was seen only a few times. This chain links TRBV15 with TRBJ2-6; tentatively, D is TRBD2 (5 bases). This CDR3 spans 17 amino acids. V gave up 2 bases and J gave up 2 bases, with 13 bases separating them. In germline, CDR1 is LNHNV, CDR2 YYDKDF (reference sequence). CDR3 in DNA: TGTGCCACCAGCAGACAAATGACGAGGGCTGGGGCCAACGTCCTGACTTTC. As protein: CATSRQMTRAGANVLTF. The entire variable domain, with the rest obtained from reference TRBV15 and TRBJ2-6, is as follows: DAMVIQNPRYQVTQFGKPVTLSCSQTLNHNVMYWYQQKSSQAPKLLFHYYDKDFNNEADTPDNFQSRRPNTSFCFLDIRSPGLGDTAMYLCATSRQMTRAGANVLTFGAGSRLTVL.

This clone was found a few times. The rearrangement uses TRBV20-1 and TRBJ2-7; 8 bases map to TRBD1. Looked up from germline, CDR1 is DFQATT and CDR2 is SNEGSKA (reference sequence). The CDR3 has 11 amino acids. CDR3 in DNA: TGTCAGCAGGGGGCGGGCTACGAGCAGTACGTC. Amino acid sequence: CQQGAGYEQYV.

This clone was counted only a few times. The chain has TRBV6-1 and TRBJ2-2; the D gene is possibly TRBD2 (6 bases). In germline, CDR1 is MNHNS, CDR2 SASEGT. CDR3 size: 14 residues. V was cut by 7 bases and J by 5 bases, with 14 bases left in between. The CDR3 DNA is TGTGCCAGCATCCGAGTGGGGGGAACCGGGGAGCTGTTTTTT. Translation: CASIRVGGTGELFF.

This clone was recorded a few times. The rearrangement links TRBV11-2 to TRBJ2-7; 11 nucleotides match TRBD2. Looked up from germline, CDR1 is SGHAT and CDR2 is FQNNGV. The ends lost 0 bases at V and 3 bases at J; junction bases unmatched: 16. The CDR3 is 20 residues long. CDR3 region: CASSLDPSSGGPDSIYEQYF. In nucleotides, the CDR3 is TGTGCCAGCAGCTTAGATCCGTCTAGCGGGGGGCCAGACTCGATCTACGAGCAGTACTTC.

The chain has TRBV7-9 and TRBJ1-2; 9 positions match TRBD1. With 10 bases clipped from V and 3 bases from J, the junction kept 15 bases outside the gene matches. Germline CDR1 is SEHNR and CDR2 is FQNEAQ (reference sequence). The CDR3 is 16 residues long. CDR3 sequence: CAIPPGQGSVDYGYTF. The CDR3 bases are TGTGCCATACCTCCGGGACAGGGTTCGGTCGACTATGGCTACACCTTC.

This CDR3 reads CASSLGASGGTDTQYF. The DNA for the CDR3 is TGTGCCAGCAGCTTAGGTGCTAGCGGGGGCACAGATACGCAGTATTTT. The gene calls are TRBV7-6 and TRBJ2-3; the match to TRBD2 covers 9 bases. The CDR3 is 16 amino acids. CDR1 and CDR2 from the germline V gene are SGHVS and FNYEAQ. J gave up 1 base and V 1 base, and 3 bases lay outside the gene matches.

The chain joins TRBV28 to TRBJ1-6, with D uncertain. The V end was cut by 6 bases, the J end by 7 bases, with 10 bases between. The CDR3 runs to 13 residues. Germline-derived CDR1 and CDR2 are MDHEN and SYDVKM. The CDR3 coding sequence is TGTGCCAGCAGCCAGGATGGGAATTCACCCCTCCACTTT. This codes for CASSQDGNSPLHF.

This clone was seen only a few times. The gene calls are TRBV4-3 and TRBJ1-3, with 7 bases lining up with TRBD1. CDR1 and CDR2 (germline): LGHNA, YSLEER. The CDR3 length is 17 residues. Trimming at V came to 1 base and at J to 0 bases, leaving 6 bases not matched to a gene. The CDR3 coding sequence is TGCGCCAGCAGCCAAGCGGGACAGACGTTCTCTGGAAACACCATATATTTT. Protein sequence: CASSQAGQTFSGNTIYF.

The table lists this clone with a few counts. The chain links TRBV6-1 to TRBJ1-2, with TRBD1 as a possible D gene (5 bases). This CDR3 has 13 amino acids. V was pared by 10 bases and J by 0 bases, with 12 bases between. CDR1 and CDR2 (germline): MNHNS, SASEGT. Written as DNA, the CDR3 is TGTGCCATTCCGACAGAAGCTAACTATGGCTACACCTTC. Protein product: CAIPTEANYGYTF.

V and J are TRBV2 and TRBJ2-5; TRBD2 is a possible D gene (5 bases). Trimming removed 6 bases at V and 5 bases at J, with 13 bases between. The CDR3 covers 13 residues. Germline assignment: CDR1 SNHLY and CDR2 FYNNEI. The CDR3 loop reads CASSPLAGETQYF. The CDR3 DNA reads TGTGCCAGCAGCCCCCTGGCGGGTGAGACCCAGTACTTC.

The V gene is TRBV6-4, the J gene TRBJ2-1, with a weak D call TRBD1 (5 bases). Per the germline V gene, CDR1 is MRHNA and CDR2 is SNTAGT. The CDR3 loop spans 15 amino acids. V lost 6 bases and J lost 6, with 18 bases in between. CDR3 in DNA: TGTGCCAGCAGACCTACTCAGGGTTCTCTCAATGAGCAGTTCTTC. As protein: CASRPTQGSLNEQFF.

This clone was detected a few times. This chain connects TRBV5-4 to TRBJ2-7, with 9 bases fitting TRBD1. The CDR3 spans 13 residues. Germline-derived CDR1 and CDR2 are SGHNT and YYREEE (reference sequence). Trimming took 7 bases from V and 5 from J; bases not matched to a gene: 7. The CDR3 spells CASARDRADEQYF. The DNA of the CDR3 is TGTGCCAGCGCCCGGGACAGGGCGGACGAGCAGTACTTC.